What follows are 20 T cell receptor beta chains derived from one specimen sequenced in a study of memory CD4+ T cells and cytomegalovirus serostatus. The table came from immunoSEQ multiplex PCR; TCRdb's copy has only in-frame clones and leaves some out. This table holds tens of thousands of clones, about 80% found once. Single viable CD3+CD4+CD8-CD45RO+ cells were sorted as the memory CD4+ T cells. The sequenced sample was memory CD4+ T cells from blood. The receptors were gathered from an adult in good health and CMV-seropositive.

The chain couples TRBV11-2 to TRBJ2-7, with D hard to call. Germline V lookup: CDR1 SGHAT, CDR2 FQNNGV. There are 14 residues in the CDR3. DNA of the CDR3: TGTGCCAGCAGCTTAGGGTCTGGCTCCAACGAGCAGTACGTC. It yields the protein CASSLGSGSNEQYV.

This chain links TRBV29-1 with TRBJ2-5; possibly TRBD1 for D (6 bases). CDR3 length: 13 residues. The germline CDR1 and CDR2 sequences are SQVTM and ANQGSEA. V lost 6 bases to trimming and J lost 3 bases, with 14 bases between them. CDR3 region: CSVGTGTKETQYF. CDR3 coding DNA: TGCAGCGTAGGTACCGGGACAAAAGAGACCCAGTACTTC.

For the CDR3, the DNA is TGCGCCAGCAGCCAAACATTACATTTATCCGGCTACGAGCAGTACTTC. Its protein is CASSQTLHLSGYEQYF. The chain links TRBV4-3 to TRBJ2-7; no reliable D call. This CDR3 region has 16 residues. Trimming took off 2 bases at V and 3 bases at J, with 17 bases between the two ends. In germline, CDR1 is LGHNA, CDR2 YSLEER.

The chain couples TRBV4-2 to TRBJ2-3, with 7 bases lining up with TRBD1. CDR3 length: 14 residues. Trimming at V came to 2 bases and at J to 5 bases, leaving 4 bases not matched to a gene. The V gene's germline CDR1 is LGHNA and CDR2 YNFKEQ. The CDR3 region is CASSQMTGLDTQYF. CDR3 nucleotides: TGTGCCAGCAGCCAAATGACAGGGCTAGATACGCAGTATTTT.

The CDR3 loop reads CASSPVLIAGTGRANYGYTF. The CDR3 DNA reads TGTGCCAGCAGCCCAGTCCTAATAGCCGGGACAGGGAGAGCTAACTATGGCTACACCTTC. The gene calls are TRBV7-8 and TRBJ1-2; 9 bases are a match to TRBD1. From germline, CDR1 is SGHVS and CDR2 FQNEAQ. CDR3 length equals 20 residues. Unmatched junction bases numbered 19, after V lost 5 bases and J lost 0 bases.

This clone was detected many times. The chain has TRBV2 and TRBJ2-1; TRBD1 matches 8 bases. J was trimmed by 6 bases and V by 8 bases; bases with no gene match: 6. This CDR3 has 13 residues. Germline CDR1 and CDR2: SNHLY and FYNNEI. CDR3 DNA sequence: TGTGCCAGCCGGACAGGGATGCTCAATGAGCAGTTCTTC. As protein: CASRTGMLNEQFF.

The rearrangement joins TRBV27 to TRBJ2-6; D is undetermined. CDR3 length equals 15 residues. Germline V gene lookup returns CDR1 MNHEY and CDR2 SMNVEV (reference sequence). V gave up 1 base and J gave up 4 bases, with 8 bases separating them. Written as DNA, the CDR3 is TGTGCCAGCAGTTTATACGGTTCCGGGGCCAACGTCCTGACTTTC. This codes for CASSLYGSGANVLTF. Full variable domain (missing parts from reference TRBV27 and TRBJ2-6): EAQVTQNPRYLITVTGKKLTVTCSQNMNHEYMSWYRQDPGLGLRQIYYSMNVEVTDKGDVPEGYKVSRKEKRNFPLILESPSPNQTSLYFCASSLYGSGANVLTFGAGSRLTVL.

The chain combines TRBV5-1 with TRBJ2-2, with D maybe TRBD2 (6 bases). V dropped 0 bases and J dropped 0 bases, with 6 bases sitting between them. CDR1 is SGHRS, CDR2 YFSETQ, per germline. The CDR3 runs to 15 residues. This CDR3 reads CASSLGGTNTGELFF. The CDR3 nucleotides are TGCGCCAGCAGCTTGGGCGGGACGAACACCGGGGAGCTGTTTTTT.

The chain employs TRBV6-1 and TRBJ2-7; TRBD1 might be the D (6 bases). V was cut by 0 bases and J by 6 bases, with 9 bases left in between. The CDR3 has 13 amino acids. Germline V CDR1 and CDR2: MNHNS, SASEGT. CDR3 DNA sequence: TGTGCCAGCAGTGAAGCATGGGGGCGCGAGCAGTACGTC. Residues: CASSEAWGREQYV.

In nucleotides, the CDR3 is TGTGCCAGCAGTCTGCGGACAGGGCGAGTCACTGAAGCTTTCTTT. This translates into CASSLRTGRVTEAFF. The chain carries TRBV14 and TRBJ1-1; 8 bases fit TRBD1. This CDR3 has 15 amino acids. V was clipped by 6 bases and J by 4 bases; unmatched bases: 10. Looked up from germline, CDR1 is SGHDN and CDR2 is FVKESK. Full variable domain (rest looked up from reference TRBV14 and TRBJ1-1): EAGVTQFPSHSVIEKGQTVTLRCDPISGHDNLYWYRRVMGKEIKFLLHFVKESKQDESGMPNNRFLAERTGGTYSTLKVQPAELEDSGVYFCASSLRTGRVTEAFFGQGTRLTVV.

The CDR3 DNA is TGTGCCAGCAGTTTAGGACAGGGAAGCGCTGAAGCTTTCTTT. This encodes CASSLGQGSAEAFF. This chain connects TRBV2 to TRBJ1-1; 8 bases fit TRBD1. After removal of 5 bases from V and 6 bases from J, the junction contained 8 bases not matched to a gene. Germline lookup yields CDR1 SNHLY and CDR2 FYNNEI. CDR3 length: 14 residues.

The chain uses TRBV27 and TRBJ2-5; 8 nucleotides align to TRBD1. From germline, CDR1 is MNHEY and CDR2 SMNVEV (reference sequence). The CDR3 is 14 amino acids. V was pared by 5 bases and J by 7 bases, with 9 bases of the junction left unmatched. CDR3 sequence: CASSASTGVGTQYF. DNA of the CDR3: TGTGCCAGCAGTGCCTCGACAGGGGTTGGGACCCAGTACTTC.

The chain employs TRBV9 and TRBJ1-2, with TRBD1 matching over 9 bases. CDR3 length equals 16 residues. CDR1 and CDR2 from the germline V gene are SGDLS and YYNGEE. J gave up 7 bases and V 5 bases, and 15 bases lay outside the gene matches. CDR3 in DNA: TGTGCCAGCAGTCAGTCCGGGACAGGGATATCAAGTGGCTACACCTTC. Amino acids: CASSQSGTGISSGYTF.

This chain links TRBV11-3 with TRBJ1-1; D unclear. CDR3 length: 14 amino acids. Trimming removed 6 bases at V and 5 bases at J, with 16 bases between. From germline, CDR1 is SGHNT and CDR2 YENEEA. CDR3 amino acids: CASSSDGPGTEAFF. CDR3 in DNA: TGTGCCAGCAGTTCGGACGGCCCGGGGACTGAAGCTTTCTTT. Full variable domain (outside the CDR3, taken from reference TRBV11-3 and TRBJ1-1): EAGVVQSPRYKIIEKKQPVAFWCNPISGHNTLYWYLQNLGQGPELLIRYENEEAVDDSQLPKDRFSAERLKGVDSTLKIQPAELGDSAVYLCASSSDGPGTEAFFGQGTRLTVV.

The chain links TRBV15 to TRBJ1-1; D not resolved. Trimming took 1 base from V and 0 from J, leaving 15 bases between them. The CDR3 sequence is 17 residues long. CDR1 LNHNV and CDR2 YYDKDF come from the germline V gene (reference sequence). CDR3 region: CATSRAVSGYMNTEAFF. CDR3 nucleotides: TGTGCCACCAGCAGAGCCGTCTCGGGCTACATGAACACTGAAGCTTTCTTT.

V is TRBV7-9 and J is TRBJ2-7; TRBD2 is a possible D gene (6 bases). Germline V lookup: CDR1 SEHNR, CDR2 FQNEAQ (reference sequence). The CDR3 extends over 15 amino acids. Trimming shortened V by 0 bases and J by 3 bases, and 12 bases separated the two germline ends. CDR3 sequence (DNA): TGTGCCAGCAGCTTAGCGGCCGGAGGGCTCTACGAGCAGTACGTC. Its protein is CASSLAAGGLYEQYV.

This rearrangement joins TRBV11-2 to TRBJ2-3, with D tentatively TRBD2 (5 bases). Deletions cut 5 bases from V and 3 bases from J, with 15 bases between. The germline V gene encodes CDR1 SGHAT and CDR2 FQNNGV. CDR3 size: 15 residues. CDR3 sequence (DNA): TGTGCCAGCAGCATCGGACTTCTCAATACAGATACGCAGTATTTT. Amino acids: CASSIGLLNTDTQYF.

This clone was counted a single time. The chain joins TRBV7-8 to TRBJ1-1; 7 nucleotides match TRBD1. The V gene end was trimmed by 5 bases and the J gene end by 2 bases; junction bases not matched to a gene: 8. Germline loops: CDR1 SGHVS, CDR2 FQNEAQ. This CDR3 has 15 amino acids. CDR3 loop: CASSLRGGINTEAFF. The CDR3, as DNA: TGTGCCAGCAGCCTCAGGGGGGGGATCAACACTGAAGCTTTCTTT.

In its sample, this clone was seen a few times. V usage is TRBV7-2 and J usage is TRBJ1-2; no definite D call. This CDR3 contains 16 residues. The germline CDR1 and CDR2 sequences are SGHTA and FQGNSA. V shed 5 bases and J shed 0 bases, with 16 bases lying between them. The CDR3 loop reads CASSPSGMYANYGYTF. CDR3 DNA: TGTGCCAGCAGCCCGAGCGGAATGTACGCTAACTATGGCTACACCTTC.

The V call is TRBV7-2, the J call TRBJ2-5; D is perhaps TRBD2 (5 bases). V shed 3 bases and J shed 5 bases, with 19 bases lying between them. The CDR3 has 16 residues. Germline CDR1 is SGHTA and CDR2 is FQGNSA. CDR3 DNA sequence: TGTGCCAGCAGCTTTCGGCCCCGGGAAGTGGGGGAGACCCAGTACTTC. Amino acid sequence: CASSFRPREVGETQYF.